Below, 15 T cell receptor beta chains from the same sample are listed, as sequenced in a study of monozygotic twins with inflammatory bowel disease. TCRdb reanalyzed the 5' RACE reads and collapses them to one entry per CDR3 protein, without DNA. Found here are some 300,000 distinct CDR3 sequences; the top ten clones hold roughly 5.2%. Sequencing was done on a sample of blood. These receptors were obtained from a human donor with ulcerative colitis or Crohn's disease, or a healthy co-twin of an affected twin (not recorded which).

This sequence joins TRBV20-1 and TRBJ2-2. The CDR3 is 13 amino acids. CDR1 DFQATT and CDR2 SNEGSKA come from the germline V gene (reference sequence). The CDR3 region is CSANGRFTGELFF.

The chain couples TRBV5-1 to TRBJ1-1; absent DNA, TCRdb's TRBD1 call cannot be checked. Germline CDR1 SGHRS, CDR2 YFSETQ. This CDR3 region has 15 residues. The CDR3 spells CASSTEVTGYTEAFF.

The V and J genes are TRBV12-3 or TRBV12-4 and TRBJ1-3. CDR3 size: 15 residues. CDR3 amino acids: CASTLPARFGNTIYF.

The chain links TRBV4-3 to TRBJ2-1. The CDR3 has 14 residues. The germline V gene encodes CDR1 LGHNA and CDR2 YSLEER. The CDR3 is CASSQDLSTRLFFF.

This chain uses TRBV5-1 with TRBJ2-2; TCRdb proposes TRBD1, but this gene call is untestable without DNA. CDR1 SGHRS and CDR2 YFSETQ come from the germline V gene. CDR3 size: 16 residues. CDR3 in amino acids: CASSLAAGGLAGELFF.

CDR3 amino acids: CATSVGQGVGTDTQYF. V and J are TRBV24-1 and TRBJ2-3; TCRdb indicates TRBD1, and absent DNA this call remains unverified. CDR1 and CDR2 (germline): KGHDR, SFDVKD. This CDR3 spans 16 amino acids.

This chain links TRBV9 with TRBJ2-7; no DNA is available, so the TRBD2 call from TCRdb remains unchecked. Per the germline V gene, CDR1 is SGDLS and CDR2 is YYNGEE. The CDR3 totals 16 residues. The CDR3 sequence: CASSAGLAGGGYEQYF.

The CDR3 is CASSLGTGNGGTEAFF. The chain employs TRBV5-1 and TRBJ1-1; TCRdb reports TRBD1, a call that lacks DNA to check it against. In germline, CDR1 is SGHRS, CDR2 YFSETQ. This CDR3 contains 16 residues.

V is TRBV6-5 and J is TRBJ2-3. The CDR3 runs 12 residues. The germline V gene has CDR1 MNHEY and CDR2 SVGAGI. CDR3: CASSHSTDTQYF.

The gene calls are TRBV18 and TRBJ1-6. CDR1 KGHSH and CDR2 LQKENI come from the germline V gene. This CDR3 spans 14 amino acids. The CDR3 loop reads CASSPPASDSPLHF.

The rearrangement links TRBV19 to TRBJ2-2; there is no DNA to check the TCRdb D call of TRBD1. The germline V gene encodes CDR1 LNHDA and CDR2 SQIVND (reference sequence). This CDR3 comprises 16 residues. This chain's CDR3 is CATRAPGQKNTGELFF. The full variable domain, its missing parts supplied by reference TRBV19 and TRBJ2-2, is DGGITQSPKYLFRKEGQNVTLSCEQNLNHDAMYWYRQDPGQGLRLIYYSQIVNDFQKGDIAEGYSVSREKKESFPLTVTSAQKNPTAFYLCATRAPGQKNTGELFFGEGSRLTVL.

This chain links TRBV29-1 with TRBJ2-3; TCRdb's D call of TRBD2 is untestable without DNA. Germline CDR1 reads SQVTM; CDR2 reads ANQGSEA. This CDR3 contains 15 residues. The CDR3 region is CSVTGLLTSTDTQYF.

CDR3 sequence reads: CASSQELGTSSYEQYF. The J gene is TRBJ2-7, the V gene TRBV4-3. The CDR3 is 16 amino acids. The germline gives CDR1 LGHNA, CDR2 YSLEER.

V usage is TRBV28 and J usage is TRBJ1-3. Germline V gives CDR1 MDHEN, CDR2 SYDVKM. This CDR3 has 16 residues. CDR3 loop: CASSYRTNALGNTIYF.

The chain uses TRBV12-3 or TRBV12-4 and TRBJ1-2; there is no DNA to check the TCRdb D call of TRBD1. This CDR3 spans 14 amino acids. The CDR3 reads CASSGGATGNGYTF.